This note documents a single T cell receptor (beta chain) sequence. This sample stems from a study of blood T cell repertoires in COVID-19. CDR3 length: 15 amino acids. The germline V gene has CDR1 SGDLS and CDR2 YYNGEE. V was trimmed by 0 bases and J by 0 bases, leaving 9 bases between them. Original processing notes: Quantification of nucleated cells was approximated via reference gene primer amplification. Repertoires were generated with immunoSEQ multiplex PCR, while TCRdb's copy carries only in-frame clones and drops some. V and J calls and clone size follow that table, whereas D and trimming were derived from the DNA. The sample yields about 150,000 clones, 75% to 90% seen once. Participants spanned ages 18 to 89 years and resided in about 24 US areas.

The J gene is TRBJ1-1, the V gene TRBV9; D is unclear. The sequencing input was PBMCs or T cells enriched from blood (not recorded which). The TCR was taken from a man between 65 and 85 years old who had been exposed to COVID-19. CDR3 coding DNA: TGTGCCAGCAGCGTAGGAGTAAATTTGAACACTGAAGCTTTCTTT. It is translated as CASSVGVNLNTEAFF.